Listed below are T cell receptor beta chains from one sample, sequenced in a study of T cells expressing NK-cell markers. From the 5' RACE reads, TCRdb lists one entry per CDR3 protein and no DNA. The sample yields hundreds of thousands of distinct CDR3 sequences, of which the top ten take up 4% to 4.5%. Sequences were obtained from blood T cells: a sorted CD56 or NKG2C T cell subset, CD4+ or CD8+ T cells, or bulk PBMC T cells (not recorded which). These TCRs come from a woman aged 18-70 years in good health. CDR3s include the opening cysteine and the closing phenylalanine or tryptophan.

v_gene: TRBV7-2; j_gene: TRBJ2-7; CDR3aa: CASSLGLATLEQYF
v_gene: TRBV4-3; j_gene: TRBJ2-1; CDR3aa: CASSQDLGIEQFF
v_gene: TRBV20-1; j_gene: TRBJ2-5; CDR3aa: CSAREGGSVRETQYF
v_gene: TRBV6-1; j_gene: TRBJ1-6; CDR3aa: CASSLTGGRSSYNSPLHF
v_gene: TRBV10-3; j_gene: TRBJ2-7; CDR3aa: CAINEGASSYEQYF
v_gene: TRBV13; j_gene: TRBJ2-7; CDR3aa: CASSQRLARYEQYF
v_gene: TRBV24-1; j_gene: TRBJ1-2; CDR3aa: CATSGPQGQYGYTF
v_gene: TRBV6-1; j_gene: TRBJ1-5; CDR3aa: CASSPGRINQPQHF
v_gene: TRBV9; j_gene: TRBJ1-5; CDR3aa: CASSVEGLSNQPQHF
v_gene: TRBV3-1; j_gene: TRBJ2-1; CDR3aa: CASSQEGGRKHNEQFF
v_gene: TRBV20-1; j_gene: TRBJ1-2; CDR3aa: CSARKTEYGYTF
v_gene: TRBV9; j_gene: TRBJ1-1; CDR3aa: CASSLLPGQNTEAFF
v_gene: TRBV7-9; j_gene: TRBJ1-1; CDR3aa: CASSRRGGNTEAFF
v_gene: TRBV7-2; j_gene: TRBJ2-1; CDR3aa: CASSFALAGGRFF
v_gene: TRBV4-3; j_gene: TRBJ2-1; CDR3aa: CASSPLAGGQYEQFF
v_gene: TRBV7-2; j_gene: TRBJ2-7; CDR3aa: CASSLPGQRDWESSYEQYF
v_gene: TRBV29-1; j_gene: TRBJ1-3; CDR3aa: CSVEKIKWGTASPGNTIYF
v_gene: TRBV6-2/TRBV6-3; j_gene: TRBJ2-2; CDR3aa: CASSYERLTGELFF
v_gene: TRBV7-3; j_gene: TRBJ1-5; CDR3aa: CASSLSWQGGQPQHF
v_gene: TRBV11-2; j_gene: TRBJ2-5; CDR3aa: CASSLRSARRGETQYF
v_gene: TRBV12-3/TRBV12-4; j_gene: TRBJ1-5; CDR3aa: CASRATGDSNQPQHF
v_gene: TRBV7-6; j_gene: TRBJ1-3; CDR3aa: CASSLTGTRPSGNTIYF
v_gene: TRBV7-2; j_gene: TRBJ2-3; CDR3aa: CASSFAGLAGDTQYF
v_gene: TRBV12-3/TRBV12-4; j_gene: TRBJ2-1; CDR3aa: CASSLGPAGGQNEQFF
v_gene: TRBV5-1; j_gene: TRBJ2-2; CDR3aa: CASTQFEGDTGELFF
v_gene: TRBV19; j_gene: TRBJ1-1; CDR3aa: CASSPTGGPGEAFF
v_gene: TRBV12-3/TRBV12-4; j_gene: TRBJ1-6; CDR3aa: CASSPDRGTYNSPLHF
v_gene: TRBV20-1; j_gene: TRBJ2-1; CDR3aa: CSPLGGHGEQFF
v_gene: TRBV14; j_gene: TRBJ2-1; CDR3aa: CASSRWGGVESYNEQFF
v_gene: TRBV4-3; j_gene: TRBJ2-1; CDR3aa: CASSQLGGNEQFF
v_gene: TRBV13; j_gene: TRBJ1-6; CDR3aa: CASSIRASSPLHF
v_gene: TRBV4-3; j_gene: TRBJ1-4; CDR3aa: CASSQESWQGDEKLFF
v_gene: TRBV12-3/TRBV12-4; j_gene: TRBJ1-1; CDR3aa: CASSYRASLSTEAFF
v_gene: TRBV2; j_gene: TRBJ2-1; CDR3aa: CASSDLTDIYRLAGANEQFF
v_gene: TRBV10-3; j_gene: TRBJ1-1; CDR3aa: CAISFGTAMNTEAFF
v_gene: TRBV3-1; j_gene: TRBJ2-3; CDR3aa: CASSLRQVSADTQYF
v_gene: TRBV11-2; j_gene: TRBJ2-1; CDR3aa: CASSFGLAGGNEQFF
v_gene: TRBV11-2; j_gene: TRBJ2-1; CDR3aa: CASSLSGGFRNEQFF
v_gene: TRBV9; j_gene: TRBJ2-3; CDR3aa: CASSVDGARPPDTQYF
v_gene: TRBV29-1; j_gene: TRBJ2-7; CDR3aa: CSVGAEGLSYEQYF
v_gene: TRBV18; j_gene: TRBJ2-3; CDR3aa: CASSAGLHTDTQYF
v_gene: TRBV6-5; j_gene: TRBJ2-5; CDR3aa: CASRYGGTGETQYF